The clone carrying this TCR beta chain has only a few counts. Its target is unknown. The data were taken from a study of CD8 T cells in ankylosing spondylitis. Study results and limitations: Disease-linked clones bore a CD8+ phenotype and were relatively rare in peripheral blood. There were earlier reports of some motif variants in reactive arthritis synovial fluid and blood. Seemingly distinctive of ankylosing spondylitis blood was a TCR beta motif formed by eight highly homologous variants.

There are 13 residues in the CDR3. Trimming left V 5 bases short and J 7 bases short, with 12 bases between. Looked up from germline, CDR1 is SEHNR and CDR2 is FQNEAQ (reference sequence). TCR beta libraries were made by quantitative 5'-RACE with molecular barcodes. One entry per CDR3 protein, called by TCRdb with MiXCR from the 5' RACE reads. The sample comprises hundreds of thousands of distinct CDR3 sequences, roughly 10% of which are singletons, and about 0.49% rests with the top ten. The source is a male donor with ankylosing spondylitis. Sample: blood, either unsorted or a sorted T cell fraction (not recorded which). This chain joins TRBV7-9 and TRBJ2-1; D might be TRBD2 (5 bases). CDR3 sequence reads: CASSPDLLNEQFF. The CDR3, as DNA: TGTGCCAGCAGCCCGGACTTGCTAAATGAGCAGTTCTTC.